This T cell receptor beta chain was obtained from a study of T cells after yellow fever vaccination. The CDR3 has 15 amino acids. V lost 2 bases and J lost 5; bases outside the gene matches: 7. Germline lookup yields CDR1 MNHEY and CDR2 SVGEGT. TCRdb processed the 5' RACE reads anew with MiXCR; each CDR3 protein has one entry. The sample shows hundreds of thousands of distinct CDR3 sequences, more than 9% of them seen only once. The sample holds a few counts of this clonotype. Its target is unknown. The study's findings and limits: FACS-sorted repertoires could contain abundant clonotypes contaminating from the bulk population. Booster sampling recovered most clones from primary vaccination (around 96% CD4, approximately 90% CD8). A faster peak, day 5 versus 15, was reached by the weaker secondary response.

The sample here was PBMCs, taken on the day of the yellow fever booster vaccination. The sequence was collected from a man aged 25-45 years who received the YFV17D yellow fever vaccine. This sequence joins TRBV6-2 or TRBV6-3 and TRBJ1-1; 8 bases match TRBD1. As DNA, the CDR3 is TGTGCCAGCAGTTACACCAGACAGGGGTGGACTGAAGCTTTCTTT. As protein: CASSYTRQGWTEAFF.